The sequence of this T cell receptor beta chain was determined in a study of HIV-infected patients and healthy controls. About this clonotype: Its matching antigen is unknown.

Study-level points and caveats: Healthy control repertoires had roughly threefold more distinct CDR3s than untreated HIV+ repertoires, and higher Shannon diversity.

cDNA was made from 500 ng RNA using alpha and beta constant primers. Using multiplexing indices, alpha and beta chain libraries were generated apart by chain-specific third strand synthesis. The cDNA received a 5' RACE adapter containing a random hexamer plus an SP2 sequencing primer site. TCRdb re-derived calls from the 5' RACE reads in MiXCR, one entry per CDR3 protein. Here the sample spans about 5,500 distinct CDR3 sequences, about 8.8% being singletons. Antiretroviral therapy had run roughly three months, about 14 weeks, before follow-up blood collection. No cell fractionation was done, so the repertoire covers all unsorted peripheral blood T cells. The germline CDR1 and CDR2 sequences are LNHDA and SQIVND (reference sequence). The CDR3 totals 15 residues. J lost 1 base, V lost 4 bases, and 1 base had no gene match.

The chain joins TRBV19 to TRBJ2-2; 9 bases fit TRBD2. The clonotype comes from an adult with HIV infection. Sequencing used blood, obtained during antiretroviral therapy. The CDR3 spells CASSRLAENTGELFF. DNA for the CDR3: TGTGCCAGTAGTAGACTAGCGGAGAACACCGGGGAGCTGTTTTTT.